These T cell receptor beta chains were read from a single sample in a study of T cells after yellow fever vaccination. TCRdb re-called the 5' RACE reads with MiXCR, one entry per CDR3 protein. The table records 200,000 to 250,000 distinct CDR3 sequences, 6.9% of them present only once. The sample in question was CD4+ T cells sorted from PBMCs, obtained 15 days after the yellow fever booster vaccination. These TCRs come from a young man who received the YFV17D yellow fever vaccine. CDR3s include the opening cysteine and the closing phenylalanine or tryptophan. The order of the fields is clone size, V gene, D gene, J gene, CDR3 DNA, CDR3 protein. A D gene is named only where the DNA matches it firmly. Clone sizes are given selectively: once, few, many, or a class where the clone is expanded.

clone size: -
V gene: TRBV12-3/TRBV12-4
D gene: TRBD2
J gene: TRBJ2-3
CDR3 DNA: TGTGCCAGCAGAATTAGCGGGAGGATCACAGATACGCAGTATTTT
CDR3 protein: CASRISGRITDTQYF

clone size: -
V gene: TRBV19
D gene: TRBD1
J gene: TRBJ2-5
CDR3 DNA: TGTGCCAGTAGTGGTACAGGGGGCGAGACCCAGTACTTC
CDR3 protein: CASSGTGGETQYF

clone size: -
V gene: TRBV7-2
D gene: -
J gene: TRBJ2-3
CDR3 DNA: TGTGCCAGCAGCCCACGGAGAGCGGGCCCCGACACAGATACGCAGTATTTT
CDR3 protein: CASSPRRAGPDTDTQYF

clone size: -
V gene: TRBV19
D gene: -
J gene: TRBJ2-1
CDR3 DNA: TGTGCCAGTATAGGAAGACAGGAGGGTGATGAGCAGTTCTTC
CDR3 protein: CASIGRQEGDEQFF

clone size: -
V gene: TRBV20-1
D gene: TRBD2
J gene: TRBJ2-1
CDR3 DNA: TGCAGTGCTACTAGCGGGAGGTCCTACAATGAGCAGTTCTTC
CDR3 protein: CSATSGRSYNEQFF

clone size: many
V gene: TRBV7-7
D gene: -
J gene: TRBJ2-2
CDR3 DNA: TGTGCTAGCAGCCCCCTTCAGAACACCGGGGAGCTGTTTTTT
CDR3 protein: CASSPLQNTGELFF

clone size: many
V gene: TRBV12-3/TRBV12-4
D gene: TRBD1
J gene: TRBJ1-2
CDR3 DNA: TGTGCCAGCACCGACCTTGACAGGGTCGGTGGCTACACCTTC
CDR3 protein: CASTDLDRVGGYTF

clone size: -
V gene: TRBV15
D gene: TRBD2
J gene: TRBJ2-3
CDR3 DNA: TGTGCCACCAGCAGAGACGGGGAGGGAGATACGCAGTATTTT
CDR3 protein: CATSRDGEGDTQYF

clone size: -
V gene: TRBV7-2
D gene: -
J gene: TRBJ2-1
CDR3 DNA: TGTGCCAGCAGCTACAGGGTTTCTAGCTCCTACAATGAGCAGTTCTTC
CDR3 protein: CASSYRVSSSYNEQFF

clone size: many
V gene: TRBV20-1
D gene: TRBD2
J gene: TRBJ2-7
CDR3 DNA: TGCAGTGCTAGCCCCATCAGGAGCGGGGGGGTTAGCTCCTACGAGCAGTACTTC
CDR3 protein: CSASPIRSGGVSSYEQYF

clone size: few
V gene: TRBV28
D gene: -
J gene: TRBJ2-5
CDR3 DNA: TGTGCCAGCAGTTGGGGACACCCCACCGGAGAGACCCAGTACTTC
CDR3 protein: CASSWGHPTGETQYF

clone size: -
V gene: TRBV30
D gene: -
J gene: TRBJ1-5
CDR3 DNA: TGTGCCTGGAGCTTATTCAGGGCTCCCCAGCCCCAGCATTTT
CDR3 protein: CAWSLFRAPQPQHF

clone size: few
V gene: TRBV20-1
D gene: -
J gene: TRBJ2-1
CDR3 DNA: TGCAGTGCTAACGAAGACAGTCCAGGGAAGCAGTTCTTC
CDR3 protein: CSANEDSPGKQFF

clone size: many
V gene: TRBV7-2
D gene: -
J gene: TRBJ2-3
CDR3 DNA: TGTGCCAGCAGCTTAAGCGGTTTGGATACGCAGTATTTT
CDR3 protein: CASSLSGLDTQYF

clone size: -
V gene: TRBV5-1
D gene: TRBD1
J gene: TRBJ1-1
CDR3 DNA: TGCGCCAGCAGCTCGGGGGGGACAGGTGGCACTGAAGCTTTCTTT
CDR3 protein: CASSSGGTGGTEAFF

clone size: -
V gene: TRBV18
D gene: TRBD1
J gene: TRBJ2-7
CDR3 DNA: TGTGCCAGCTCACGGGGCGGACAGGGGGTCCCGCAGTACTTC
CDR3 protein: CASSRGGQGVPQYF

clone size: -
V gene: TRBV5-5
D gene: -
J gene: TRBJ2-1
CDR3 DNA: TGTGCCAGCAGCTTCGTTCTGACCACCTACAATGAGCAGTTCTTC
CDR3 protein: CASSFVLTTYNEQFF

clone size: many
V gene: TRBV7-2
D gene: TRBD2
J gene: TRBJ2-7
CDR3 DNA: TGTGCCAGCAGCCCACGGGCTAGCGGAACCTACGAGCAGTACTTC
CDR3 protein: CASSPRASGTYEQYF

clone size: many
V gene: TRBV20-1
D gene: -
J gene: TRBJ2-7
CDR3 DNA: TGCAGTGCTATCAGCCCGAGCTCCTACGAGCAGTACTTC
CDR3 protein: CSAISPSSYEQYF

clone size: -
V gene: TRBV30
D gene: -
J gene: TRBJ1-2
CDR3 DNA: TGTGCCTGGAGTAGGGCAGGGATGACTGGCTACACCTTC
CDR3 protein: CAWSRAGMTGYTF

clone size: few
V gene: TRBV5-1
D gene: TRBD1
J gene: TRBJ2-7
CDR3 DNA: TGCGCCAGCAGACTGGGACAGGGGAACGAGCAGTACTTC
CDR3 protein: CASRLGQGNEQYF

clone size: few
V gene: TRBV5-1
D gene: -
J gene: TRBJ2-1
CDR3 DNA: TGCGCCAGCAGTTGGAGTCTTGATGAGCAGTTCTTC
CDR3 protein: CASSWSLDEQFF

clone size: -
V gene: TRBV5-1
D gene: TRBD1
J gene: TRBJ2-7
CDR3 DNA: TGCGCCAGCAGCTTGGGTGGGACAGGCTACGAGCAGTACTTC
CDR3 protein: CASSLGGTGYEQYF

clone size: many
V gene: TRBV7-8
D gene: -
J gene: TRBJ2-3
CDR3 DNA: TGTGCCAGCTCACTCAGACTGACAGATACGCAGTATTTT
CDR3 protein: CASSLRLTDTQYF

clone size: few
V gene: TRBV20-1
D gene: -
J gene: TRBJ2-1
CDR3 DNA: TGCAGTGCCCTCCTAGGCAATGAGCAGTTCTTC
CDR3 protein: CSALLGNEQFF

clone size: few
V gene: TRBV4-3
D gene: -
J gene: TRBJ1-4
CDR3 DNA: TGCGCCAGCAGCGAAGGGGCAGTCTTGAATGAAAAACTGTTTTTT
CDR3 protein: CASSEGAVLNEKLFF

clone size: -
V gene: TRBV5-1
D gene: -
J gene: TRBJ1-2
CDR3 DNA: TGCGCCAGCAGCTTGCCCTCGGATGGCTACACCTTC
CDR3 protein: CASSLPSDGYTF

clone size: many
V gene: TRBV19
D gene: -
J gene: TRBJ2-7
CDR3 DNA: TGTGCCAGTAGTATGAAGCATGCGGAAACCTACGAGCAGTACTTC
CDR3 protein: CASSMKHAETYEQYF

clone size: few
V gene: TRBV20-1
D gene: -
J gene: TRBJ2-5
CDR3 DNA: TGCAGTGCACTACCCACTGACCCGGGACTTAAAGAGACCCAGTACTTC
CDR3 protein: CSALPTDPGLKETQYF

clone size: many
V gene: TRBV28
D gene: -
J gene: TRBJ2-6
CDR3 DNA: TGTGCCAGCAGTCCCCCTCTGGCGCTCTCTGGGGCCAACGTCCTGACTTTC
CDR3 protein: CASSPPLALSGANVLTF

clone size: -
V gene: TRBV19
D gene: TRBD1
J gene: TRBJ1-5
CDR3 DNA: TGTGCCAGTAGTAGGATTGGACAGGGGTCCTCTCCCCAGCATTTT
CDR3 protein: CASSRIGQGSSPQHF

clone size: -
V gene: TRBV6-1
D gene: -
J gene: TRBJ2-1
CDR3 DNA: TGTGCCAGCAGTCCAATCCGTTCCTACAATGAGCAGTTCTTC
CDR3 protein: CASSPIRSYNEQFF

clone size: few
V gene: TRBV20-1
D gene: -
J gene: TRBJ1-1
CDR3 DNA: TGCAGTGCTAGAACGGGGGGGGTTTCCAGCACTGAAGCTTTCTTT
CDR3 protein: CSARTGGVSSTEAFF

clone size: -
V gene: TRBV28
D gene: TRBD1
J gene: TRBJ2-7
CDR3 DNA: TGTGCCAGCAGTGCCCCAGGGGGCTTTAGCGAGCAGTACTTC
CDR3 protein: CASSAPGGFSEQYF

clone size: many
V gene: TRBV10-3
D gene: TRBD1
J gene: TRBJ1-3
CDR3 DNA: TGTGCCACCAGCTTGGACAGGAGCTCTGGAAACACCATATATTTT
CDR3 protein: CATSLDRSSGNTIYF

clone size: many
V gene: TRBV20-1
D gene: TRBD2
J gene: TRBJ2-1
CDR3 DNA: TGCAGTGTCCCGACTAGCGGGAGGCGGAATGAGCAGTTCTTC
CDR3 protein: CSVPTSGRRNEQFF

clone size: -
V gene: TRBV15
D gene: -
J gene: TRBJ2-5
CDR3 DNA: TGTGCCACCAGCAGAATGGGTGAGACCCAGTACTTC
CDR3 protein: CATSRMGETQYF

clone size: many
V gene: TRBV27
D gene: -
J gene: TRBJ2-7
CDR3 DNA: TGTGCCAGCAGTCCCCGGACGGTTACCTACGAGCAGTACTTC
CDR3 protein: CASSPRTVTYEQYF

clone size: many
V gene: TRBV27
D gene: -
J gene: TRBJ2-5
CDR3 DNA: TGTGCCAGCAGTTCTCTGGTCTATCGGGAGACCCAGTACTTC
CDR3 protein: CASSSLVYRETQYF

clone size: many
V gene: TRBV11-3
D gene: -
J gene: TRBJ2-1
CDR3 DNA: TGTGCCAGCAGCTTCGAGGCGGGACCCTTAAATGAGCAGTTCTTC
CDR3 protein: CASSFEAGPLNEQFF

clone size: few
V gene: TRBV10-2
D gene: -
J gene: TRBJ1-5
CDR3 DNA: TGCGCCAGCAGTGATCGTTCGGGAGACCAGCCCCAGCATTTT
CDR3 protein: CASSDRSGDQPQHF

clone size: few
V gene: TRBV19
D gene: -
J gene: TRBJ1-5
CDR3 DNA: TGTGCCAGTAGTATATCAAGACAGCCCCAGCATTTT
CDR3 protein: CASSISRQPQHF

clone size: few
V gene: TRBV6-5
D gene: -
J gene: TRBJ2-5
CDR3 DNA: TGTGCCAGCAGTTGGGGGAGGAAGAGGGGAGAGACCCAGTACTTC
CDR3 protein: CASSWGRKRGETQYF

clone size: -
V gene: TRBV5-4
D gene: -
J gene: TRBJ2-3
CDR3 DNA: TGTGCCAGCCGCGGAGGGCCCGACACAGATACGCAGTATTTT
CDR3 protein: CASRGGPDTDTQYF

clone size: few
V gene: TRBV11-2
D gene: -
J gene: TRBJ2-1
CDR3 DNA: TGTGCCAGCAGCGTGGGGCGAACGAGGTACAATGAGCAGTTCTTC
CDR3 protein: CASSVGRTRYNEQFF

clone size: few
V gene: TRBV11-2
D gene: -
J gene: TRBJ2-2
CDR3 DNA: TGTGCCAGCAGCCTAGGATTCGGGGAGCTGTTTTTT
CDR3 protein: CASSLGFGELFF

clone size: many
V gene: TRBV6-2/TRBV6-3
D gene: -
J gene: TRBJ2-7
CDR3 DNA: TGTGCCAGCAGTTACCCGCCCGACTACGAGCAGTACTTC
CDR3 protein: CASSYPPDYEQYF

clone size: many
V gene: TRBV18
D gene: TRBD2
J gene: TRBJ2-3
CDR3 DNA: TGTGCCAGCTCACCCGGACTAGCAGATACGCAGTATTTT
CDR3 protein: CASSPGLADTQYF

clone size: -
V gene: TRBV19
D gene: -
J gene: TRBJ2-7
CDR3 DNA: TGTGCCAGTAGTATCGCCGACACCTACGAGCAGTACTTC
CDR3 protein: CASSIADTYEQYF

clone size: -
V gene: TRBV4-3
D gene: -
J gene: TRBJ2-5
CDR3 DNA: TGCGCCAGCAGCCAAGATGGACGTAGGGAGACCCAGTACTTC
CDR3 protein: CASSQDGRRETQYF

clone size: few
V gene: TRBV20-1
D gene: TRBD1
J gene: TRBJ1-1
CDR3 DNA: TGCAGTGCTGACCATACAGGGGTAGGCACTGAAGCTTTCTTT
CDR3 protein: CSADHTGVGTEAFF

clone size: many
V gene: TRBV18
D gene: -
J gene: TRBJ2-1
CDR3 DNA: TGTGCCAGCTCATTACTGATGAGCTCCTACAATGAGCAGTTCTTC
CDR3 protein: CASSLLMSSYNEQFF

clone size: -
V gene: TRBV18
D gene: -
J gene: TRBJ2-1
CDR3 DNA: TGTGCCAGCTCACCACAAACAGCGTCCTACAATGAGCAGTTCTTC
CDR3 protein: CASSPQTASYNEQFF